A single T cell receptor beta chain is shown here with its context. Its target is unknown. The data stem from a study of T cell responses to AZD1222 COVID-19 vaccine. Study-wide background: Combined were second doses at about 4 or about 12 weeks.

TCRdb's table, derived via immunoSEQ multiplex PCR, lists solely in-frame clones and lacks some. The table has 93,000 or so clones, about 90% seen once. Whole-study results and caveats: Spike-wide vaccine-associated CD4 TCRs dominated at 160-218 and 743-854. Of spike-specific TCRs, nearly half reportedly target regions left unmutated in variants. At baseline, just a handful of AZD1222 recipients tested seropositive.

CDR3 length: 13 residues. The V gene lost 3 bases and the J gene lost 5 bases, with 13 bases spanning the gap. Germline V lookup: CDR1 GTSNPN, CDR2 SVGIG (reference sequence). The sequencing used peripheral blood, collected on day 0 of AZD1222 vaccination. The chain carries TRBV30 and TRBJ1-2, with D maybe TRBD1 (5 bases). The clonotype originates from an adult in good health. The chain's CDR3 is CAWRLSGRYGYTF. CDR3 nucleotides: TGTGCCTGGAGACTATCGGGACGGTATGGCTACACCTTC.